This TCR beta chain was obtained from a study of PD-1 blockade in classical Hodgkin lymphoma. Here immunoSEQ multiplex PCR was the method, and the copy in TCRdb shows in-frame clones only, minus some. The table has over 20,000 clones, over 70% seen once. The germline V and J ends were trimmed by 4 bases and 6 bases, with 12 bases remaining between them. This CDR3 comprises 13 residues. Germline V CDR1 and CDR2: SGHDT, YYEEEE. Each and every patient relapsed after autologous stem cell transplantation, and patients got differing brentuximab vedotin exposure. This chain connects TRBV5-6 to TRBJ2-3; D unresolved. The sequenced sample was peripheral blood mononuclear cells (PBMCs), obtained at baseline. The sequence was collected from a human donor with classical Hodgkin lymphoma. CDR3 in amino acids: CASSLEYKDTQYF. The CDR3 DNA follows: TGTGCCAGCAGCCTGGAATATAAGGATACGCAGTATTTT. Full variable domain (outside the CDR3, taken from reference TRBV5-6 and TRBJ2-3): DAGVTQSPTHLIKTRGQQVTLRCSPKSGHDTVSWYQQALGQGPQFIFQYYEEEERQRGNFPDRFSGHQFPNYSSELNVNALLLGDSALYLCASSLEYKDTQYFGPGTRLTVL.